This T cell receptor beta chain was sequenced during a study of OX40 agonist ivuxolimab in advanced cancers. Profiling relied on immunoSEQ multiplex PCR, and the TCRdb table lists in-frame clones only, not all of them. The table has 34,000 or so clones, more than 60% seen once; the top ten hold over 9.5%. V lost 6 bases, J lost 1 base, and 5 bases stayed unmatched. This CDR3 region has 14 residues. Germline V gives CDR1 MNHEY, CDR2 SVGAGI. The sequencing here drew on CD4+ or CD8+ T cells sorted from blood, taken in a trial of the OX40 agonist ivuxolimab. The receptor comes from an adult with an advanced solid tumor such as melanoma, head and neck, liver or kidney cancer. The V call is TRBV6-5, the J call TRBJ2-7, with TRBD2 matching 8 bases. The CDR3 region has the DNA TGTGCCAGCAGAGGGACTAGTCAGTCCTACGAGCAGTACTTC. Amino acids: CASRGTSQSYEQYF.